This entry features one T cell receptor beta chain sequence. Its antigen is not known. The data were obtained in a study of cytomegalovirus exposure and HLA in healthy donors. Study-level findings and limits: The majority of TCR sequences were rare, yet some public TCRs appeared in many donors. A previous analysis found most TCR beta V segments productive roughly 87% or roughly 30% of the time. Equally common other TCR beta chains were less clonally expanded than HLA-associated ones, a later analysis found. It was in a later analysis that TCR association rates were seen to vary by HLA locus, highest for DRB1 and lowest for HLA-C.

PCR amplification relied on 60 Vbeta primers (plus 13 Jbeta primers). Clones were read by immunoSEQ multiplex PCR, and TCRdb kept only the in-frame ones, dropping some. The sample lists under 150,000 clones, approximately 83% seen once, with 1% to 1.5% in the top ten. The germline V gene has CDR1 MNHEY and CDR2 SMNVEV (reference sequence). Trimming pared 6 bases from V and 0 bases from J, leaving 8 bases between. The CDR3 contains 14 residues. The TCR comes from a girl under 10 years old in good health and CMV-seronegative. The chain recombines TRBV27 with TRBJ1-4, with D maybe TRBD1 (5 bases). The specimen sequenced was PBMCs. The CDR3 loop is CASRGGATNEKLFF. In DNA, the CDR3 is TGTGCCAGCAGGGGGGGAGCAACTAATGAAAAACTGTTTTTT.